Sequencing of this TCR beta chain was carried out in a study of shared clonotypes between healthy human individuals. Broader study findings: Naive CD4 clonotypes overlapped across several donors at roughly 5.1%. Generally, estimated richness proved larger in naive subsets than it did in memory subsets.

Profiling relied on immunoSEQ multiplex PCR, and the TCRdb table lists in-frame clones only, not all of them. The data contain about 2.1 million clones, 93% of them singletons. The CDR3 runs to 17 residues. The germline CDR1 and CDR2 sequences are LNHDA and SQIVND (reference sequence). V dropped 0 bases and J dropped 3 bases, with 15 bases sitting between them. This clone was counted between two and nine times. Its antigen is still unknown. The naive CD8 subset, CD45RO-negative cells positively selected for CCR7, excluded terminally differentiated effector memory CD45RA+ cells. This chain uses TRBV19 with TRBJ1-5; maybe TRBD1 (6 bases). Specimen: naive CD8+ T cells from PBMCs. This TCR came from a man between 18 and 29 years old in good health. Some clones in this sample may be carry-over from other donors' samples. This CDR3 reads CASSIDLEGGPNQPQHF. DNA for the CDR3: TGTGCCAGTAGTATAGATCTCGAAGGGGGTCCCAATCAGCCCCAGCATTTT.